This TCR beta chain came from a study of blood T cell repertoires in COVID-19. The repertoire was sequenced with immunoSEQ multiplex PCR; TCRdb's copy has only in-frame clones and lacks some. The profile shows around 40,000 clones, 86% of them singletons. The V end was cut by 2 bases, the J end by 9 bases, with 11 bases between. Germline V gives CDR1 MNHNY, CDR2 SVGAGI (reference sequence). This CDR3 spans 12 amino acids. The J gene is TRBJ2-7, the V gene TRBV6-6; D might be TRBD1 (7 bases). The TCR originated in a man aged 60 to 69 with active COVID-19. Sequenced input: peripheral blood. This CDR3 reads CASSYGGGGQYF. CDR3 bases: TGTGCCAGCAGTTACGGAGGGGGCGGGCAGTACTTC.